This is a list of T cell receptor beta chains from one sample in a study of blood T cell repertoires in COVID-19. Method: immunoSEQ multiplex PCR; TCRdb's copy keeps in-frame clones and lacks some. The repertoire holds approximately 150,000 clones, with 87% as singletons. The material sequenced was peripheral blood. The source is a woman aged 50 to 60 with acute or convalescent COVID-19. Both conserved end residues are part of each CDR3. The D gene is left open where the match is weak. Expanded clones are given a class, and other clones once, few, many or no size at all.

NA	NA	TRBV19	TRBJ2-6	CASSILALTVVASGANVLTF	TGTGCCAGTAGTATCCTCGCGTTGACAGTCGTCGCCTCTGGGGCCAACGTCCTGACTTTC
NA	NA	TRBV18	TRBJ1-1	CASSQLQGPNTEAFF	TGTGCCAGCTCACAACTACAGGGACCGAACACTGAAGCTTTCTTT
NA	TRBD2	TRBV4-2	TRBJ2-3	CASSPLGLAGTDTQYF	TGTGCCAGCAGCCCCCTGGGACTAGCGGGCACAGATACGCAGTATTTT
NA	TRBD1	TRBV27	TRBJ1-6	CASSLDREGSPLHF	TGTGCCAGCAGTTTGGACAGGGAGGGTTCACCCCTCCACTTT
NA	TRBD1	TRBV4-1	TRBJ2-3	CASSQVDRAGDTQYF	TGCGCCAGCAGCCAAGTCGACAGGGCTGGAGATACGCAGTATTTT
NA	TRBD1	TRBV7-9	TRBJ2-7	CASGIQGEGNEQYF	TGTGCCAGCGGGATACAGGGGGAAGGAAACGAGCAGTACTTC
NA	NA	TRBV5-1	TRBJ1-3	CASSFGEAGNTIYF	TGCGCCAGCAGCTTTGGTGAGGCTGGAAACACCATATATTTT
NA	NA	TRBV7-2	TRBJ2-1	CASSFSSYNEQFF	TGTGCCAGCAGCTTCAGCTCCTACAATGAGCAGTTCTTC
NA	TRBD1	TRBV4-1	TRBJ1-2	CASSDRGNYGYTF	TGCGCCAGCAGCGACAGGGGTAACTATGGCTACACCTTC
NA	TRBD1	TRBV18	TRBJ2-5	CASSPYRTGGDEEETQYF	TGTGCCAGCTCACCATATAGGACAGGGGGCGATGAGGAAGAGACCCAGTACTTC
few	NA	TRBV10-1	TRBJ2-2	CASSGSNTGELFF	TGCGCCAGCAGCGGGTCAAACACCGGGGAGCTGTTTTTT
NA	TRBD2	TRBV18	TRBJ2-3	CASSPPGGGGTDTQYF	TGTGCCAGCTCACCTCCGGGGGGGGGAGGCACAGATACGCAGTATTTT
NA	TRBD1	TRBV4-1	TRBJ1-3	CASSQEGTGWNTIYF	TGCGCCAGCAGCCAAGAGGGGACAGGGTGGAACACCATATATTTT
once	TRBD1	TRBV19	TRBJ1-2	CASSIRQGAGTYGYTF	TGTGCCAGTAGTATCCGTCAGGGGGCAGGCACCTATGGCTACACCTTC
NA	TRBD2	TRBV7-3	TRBJ2-3	CASNQRGGTDTQYF	TGTGCCAGCAACCAGCGGGGGGGCACAGATACGCAGTATTTT
NA	TRBD1	TRBV7-9	TRBJ1-1	CASSFPQGGTEAFF	TGTGCCAGCAGCTTCCCACAGGGGGGGACTGAAGCTTTCTTT
NA	NA	TRBV11-2	TRBJ1-1	CASSSPTGLTEAFF	TGTGCCAGCAGCTCCCCCACAGGGCTCACTGAAGCTTTCTTT
NA	TRBD1	TRBV2	TRBJ1-5	CASSVDEGAVQPQHF	TGTGCCAGCAGTGTAGACGAGGGGGCAGTTCAGCCCCAGCATTTT
NA	NA	TRBV6-1	TRBJ2-5	CASSTSGKETQYF	TGTGCCAGCAGTACATCCGGGAAAGAGACCCAGTACTTC
once	NA	TRBV7-9	TRBJ2-3	CASSPQEALPEYF	TGTGCCAGCAGCCCCCAAGAAGCCCTACCGGAGTATTTT
NA	TRBD2	TRBV25-1	TRBJ2-4	CASSDPGRASIQYF	TGTGCCAGCAGTGACCCAGGGAGGGCGAGCATTCAGTACTTC
once	NA	TRBV6-6	TRBJ2-5	CASSFPGLQETQYF	TGTGCCAGCAGTTTCCCAGGACTGCAAGAGACCCAGTACTTC
once	NA	TRBV30	TRBJ1-2	CAWSTPGSFYGYTF	TGTGCCTGGAGTACCCCCGGGAGTTTCTATGGCTACACCTTC
NA	TRBD1	TRBV19	TRBJ1-5	CASRDRGGHTVHF	TGTGCCAGTAGGGACAGGGGCGGCCACACGGTGCATTTT
NA	NA	TRBV2	TRBJ1-6	CASRRGRENSPLHF	TGTGCCAGCAGACGGGGACGGGAGAATTCACCCCTCCACTTT
NA	TRBD1	TRBV5-6	TRBJ2-6	CASSALDRDTGANVLTF	TGTGCCAGCAGCGCTTTGGACAGGGACACTGGGGCCAACGTCCTGACTTTC
NA	TRBD2	TRBV27	TRBJ2-1	CASSFAGGSYNEQFF	TGTGCCAGCAGTTTCGCGGGGGGCTCCTACAATGAGCAGTTCTTC
NA	NA	TRBV11-2	TRBJ1-1	CASSLVRGPEAFF	TGTGCCAGCAGCTTAGTCAGGGGCCCTGAAGCTTTCTTT
NA	TRBD2	TRBV19	TRBJ2-1	CASSTPGTSGSRNEQFF	TGTGCCAGTAGTACCCCCGGGACTAGCGGGAGTAGGAATGAGCAGTTCTTC
NA	NA	TRBV5-8	TRBJ1-1	CASRRRLQNTEAFF	TGTGCCAGCAGACGTAGACTCCAGAACACTGAAGCTTTCTTT